Presented here are 21 T cell receptor beta chains from one specimen sequenced in a study of Ad26.COV2.S vaccination and SARS-CoV-2 variants. Libraries were prepared by immunoSEQ multiplex PCR; TCRdb keeps only in-frame clonotypes and omits some of them. The table lists hundreds of thousands of clones, 80% to 90% of them singletons. The treatment: about 20 received Ad26.COV2.S at low or high dose, single or two shots; about 5 received placebo; per-sample allocation not given. Sampling occurred on day 63 after the first vaccine or placebo injection. The sequences come from peripheral blood, collected in a trial of Ad26.COV2.S vaccine versus placebo. These receptors came from a person between 18 and 65 years old who received the Ad26.COV2.S COVID-19 vaccine or a placebo.

The V call is TRBV18, the J call TRBJ2-5; 14 bases align to TRBD2. The CDR3 spans 17 residues. Germline assignment: CDR1 KGHSH and CDR2 LQKENI. The V and J ends lost 3 bases and 2 bases, in that order; junction bases with no gene match: 5. CDR3 nucleotides: TGTGCCAGCTCACCGGGGACTAGCGGGAGTGGGCAAGAGACCCAGTACTTC. Protein product: CASSPGTSGSGQETQYF.

This chain links TRBV11-1 with TRBJ2-2, with a weak D call TRBD1 (5 bases). The V end was cut by 5 bases, the J end by 1 base, with 8 bases between. The V gene's germline CDR1 is SGHAT and CDR2 FQDESV (reference sequence). The CDR3 runs to 14 residues. Here the CDR3 DNA reads TGTGCCAGCAGCCGACAGCTGAACACCGGGGAGCTGTTTTTT. Residues: CASSRQLNTGELFF.

The chain joins TRBV6-5 to TRBJ1-5; 8 nucleotides align to TRBD1. V was pared by 4 bases and J by 6 bases, with 8 bases of the junction left unmatched. CDR3 size: 15 residues. Germline V gives CDR1 MNHEY, CDR2 SVGAGI. CDR3 amino acids: CASSFQQGGGQPQHF. CDR3 sequence (DNA): TGTGCCAGCAGTTTCCAACAGGGGGGAGGTCAGCCCCAGCATTTT.

Only one count was recorded for this clone. The rearrangement uses TRBV5-6 and TRBJ2-1, with 10 bases identical to TRBD2. J lost 4 bases, V lost 1 base, and 11 bases had no gene match. The CDR3 loop spans 18 amino acids. Germline-derived CDR1 and CDR2 are SGHDT and YYEEEE. The chain's CDR3 is CASSLRVIAGGNYNEQFF. The CDR3 DNA reads TGTGCCAGCAGCTTGAGGGTAATAGCGGGGGGCAATTACAATGAGCAGTTCTTC. Filled out from reference TRBV5-6 and TRBJ2-1, the complete variable domain reads DAGVTQSPTHLIKTRGQQVTLRCSPKSGHDTVSWYQQALGQGPQFIFQYYEEEERQRGNFPDRFSGHQFPNYSSELNVNALLLGDSALYLCASSLRVIAGGNYNEQFFGPGTRLTVL.

The sample holds one count of this clone. This chain joins TRBV14 and TRBJ2-4; 12 bases align to TRBD2. The CDR3 has 18 amino acids. With V trimmed by 1 base and J by 6 bases, 10 bases remained unmatched. Germline V gives CDR1 SGHDN, CDR2 FVKESK. This chain's CDR3 is CASSQGGTSGRIGNIQYF. CDR3 sequence (DNA): TGTGCCAGCAGCCAAGGGGGGACTAGCGGGCGTATTGGAAACATTCAGTACTTC.

The chain couples TRBV4-2 to TRBJ2-7; D uncertain. Trimming pared 0 bases from V and 0 bases from J, leaving 9 bases between. Germline CDR1 is LGHNA and CDR2 is YNFKEQ. The CDR3 extends over 15 amino acids. The CDR3 DNA sequence: TGTGCCAGCAGCCAAGATGTGGATTACTCCTACGAGCAGTACTTC. The encoded protein is CASSQDVDYSYEQYF.

This clone has ten or more counts. This CDR3 is also generated by other DNA sequences in the sample. The chain carries TRBV3-1 (or the pseudogene TRBV3-2) and TRBJ2-7, with 10 bases fitting TRBD2. This CDR3 comprises 13 residues. In germline, CDR1 is LGHDT, CDR2 YNNKEL (reference sequence). The ends lost 4 bases at V and 3 bases at J; junction bases unmatched: 0. The CDR3 protein is CASSRTSGYEQYF. In DNA form, the CDR3 reads TGTGCCAGCAGCCGGACTAGCGGCTACGAGCAGTACTTC.

V usage is TRBV2 and J usage is TRBJ2-1, with 12 bases matching TRBD2. This CDR3 comprises 15 residues. Germline V lookup: CDR1 SNHLY, CDR2 FYNNEI. After removal of 1 base from V and 7 bases from J, the junction contained 2 bases not matched to a gene. The CDR3: CASSEGLAGVNEQFF. The CDR3 bases are TGTGCCAGCAGTGAAGGACTAGCGGGAGTGAATGAGCAGTTCTTC.

The J gene is TRBJ2-1, the V gene TRBV6-5, with TRBD2 matching 13 bases. J lost 7 bases, V lost 9 bases, and 3 bases had no gene match. The CDR3 length is 13 residues. From germline, CDR1 is MNHEY and CDR2 SVGAGI. The CDR3 reads CASGLAGVNEQFF. The CDR3 nucleotides are TGTGCCAGTGGACTAGCGGGAGTTAATGAGCAGTTCTTC.

The rearrangement joins TRBV9 to TRBJ2-3; 10 bases align to TRBD1. This CDR3 region has 15 residues. In germline, CDR1 is SGDLS, CDR2 YYNGEE. V shed 0 bases and J 5 bases; nucleotides not matched to a gene: 3. The CDR3 coding sequence is TGTGCCAGCAGCGTAGTCGGACAGGGGGTAGATACGCAGTATTTT. Its translation: CASSVVGQGVDTQYF.

The chain combines TRBV19 with TRBJ2-6, with D perhaps TRBD1 (6 bases). The germline V gene encodes CDR1 LNHDA and CDR2 SQIVND (reference sequence). CDR3 length: 17 amino acids. Trimming pared 1 base from V and 2 bases from J, leaving 12 bases between. Here the CDR3 reads CASSIGQGNTGANVLTF. In DNA form, the CDR3 reads TGTGCCAGTAGTATAGGGCAGGGGAACACTGGGGCCAACGTCCTGACTTTC.

The chain recombines TRBV11-2 with TRBJ2-5; possible D gene TRBD2, 7 bases. V was trimmed by 5 bases and J by 4 bases, leaving 17 bases between them. The germline CDR1 and CDR2 sequences are SGHAT and FQNNGV. The CDR3 has 15 residues. The CDR3 here is CASSQMGRGGETQYF. In nucleotides, the CDR3 is TGTGCCAGCAGCCAAATGGGGAGGGGGGGAGAGACCCAGTACTTC.

The chain uses TRBV10-2 and TRBJ1-2; TRBD1 agrees at 10 bases. Germline V CDR1 and CDR2: WSHSY, SAAADI. With V trimmed by 3 bases and J by 5 bases, 6 bases remained unmatched. The CDR3 covers 15 residues. CDR3 loop: CASSDFGTGAYGYTF. CDR3 in DNA: TGCGCCAGCAGTGATTTCGGGACAGGGGCATATGGCTACACCTTC.

This clone was seen a single time. J is TRBJ2-7 and V is TRBV7-2; 10 bases match TRBD2. The CDR3 totals 14 residues. After removal of 5 bases from V and 7 bases from J, the junction contained 8 bases not matched to a gene. CDR1 is SGHTA and CDR2 is FQGNSA in the germline V gene. The CDR3 sequence is CASSHGLAGVEQYF. The CDR3 region has the DNA TGTGCCAGCAGCCACGGGCTAGCGGGGGTGGAGCAGTACTTC.

The V call is TRBV11-1, the J call TRBJ2-1, with 8 bases aligning to TRBD2. V lost 5 bases, J lost 8 bases, and 11 bases stayed unmatched. Germline CDR1 SGHAT, CDR2 FQDESV (reference sequence). The CDR3 length is 15 residues. CDR3 coding DNA: TGTGCCAGCAGCGTATCCGGGACTAGAGTAGATGAGCAGTTCTTC. Its protein is CASSVSGTRVDEQFF.

Comments on this clone: At one end, the junction sequence differs from germline, possibly due to a read error. J is TRBJ2-1 and V is TRBV6-5; D uncertain. Germline-derived CDR1 and CDR2 are MNHEY and SVGAGI. This CDR3 is built from 15 residues. The CDR3 here is CASSDSPDRYNEQFF. The CDR3 DNA follows: TGTGCCAGCAGTGACTCTCCCGACCGCTACAATGAGCAGTTCTTC.

The J gene is TRBJ2-2, the V gene TRBV6-6; D is ambiguous. CDR3 length equals 15 residues. V was cut by 5 bases and J by 0 bases, with 10 bases left in between. Germline assignment: CDR1 MNHNY and CDR2 SVGAGI (reference sequence). The CDR3 nucleotides are TGTGCCAGCAGTGGCAGAACTTCGAACACCGGGGAGCTGTTTTTT. Translated: CASSGRTSNTGELFF.

The chain carries TRBV10-3 and TRBJ2-5; the D gene could be TRBD1 or TRBD2 (5 bases each). V lost 7 bases to trimming and J lost 3 bases, with 12 bases between them. CDR1 is ENHRY, CDR2 SYGVKD, per germline. The CDR3 sequence is 13 residues long. The CDR3 sequence: CAITWDAKETQYF. As DNA, the CDR3 is TGTGCCATCACCTGGGACGCAAAAGAGACCCAGTACTTC.

This clone was recorded a few times. The chain carries TRBV4-3 and TRBJ2-2; a possible D gene is TRBD2 (5 bases). The CDR3 has 15 residues. The germline V and J ends were trimmed by 4 bases and 1 base, with 10 bases remaining between them. Germline V gene data show CDR1 as LGHNA and CDR2 as YSLEER. For the CDR3, the DNA is TGCGCCAGCAGCCGGCGGACTGGGAACACCGGGGAGCTGTTTTTT. It codes for CASSRRTGNTGELFF.

The chain employs TRBV9 and TRBJ2-5, with D unclear. This CDR3 spans 16 amino acids. CDR1 and CDR2 (germline): SGDLS, YYNGEE. V dropped 1 base and J dropped 0 bases, with 13 bases sitting between them. The CDR3 loop is CASSVSGSNNQETQYF. The CDR3 DNA reads as TGTGCCAGCAGCGTAAGTGGCAGCAATAACCAAGAGACCCAGTACTTC.

The rearrangement links TRBV5-6 to TRBJ2-5; D is possibly TRBD2 (7 bases). Germline CDR1 SGHDT, CDR2 YYEEEE. Trimming pared 0 bases from V and 1 base from J, leaving 10 bases between. This CDR3 has 15 residues. As DNA, the CDR3 is TGTGCCAGCAGCTTGGATGCGGGGGCCCAAGAGACCCAGTACTTC. Translating gives CASSLDAGAQETQYF.